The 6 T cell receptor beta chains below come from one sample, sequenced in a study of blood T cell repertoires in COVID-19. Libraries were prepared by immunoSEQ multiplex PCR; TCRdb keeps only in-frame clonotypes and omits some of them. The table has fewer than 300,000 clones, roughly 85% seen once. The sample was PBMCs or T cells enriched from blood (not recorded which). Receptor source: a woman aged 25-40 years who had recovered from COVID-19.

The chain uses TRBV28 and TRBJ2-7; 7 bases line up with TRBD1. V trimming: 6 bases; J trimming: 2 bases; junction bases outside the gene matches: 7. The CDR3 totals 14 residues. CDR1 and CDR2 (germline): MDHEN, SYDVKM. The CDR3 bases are TGTGCCAGCAGGACCCCGACAGGGCCCTACGAGCAGTACTTC. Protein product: CASRTPTGPYEQYF.

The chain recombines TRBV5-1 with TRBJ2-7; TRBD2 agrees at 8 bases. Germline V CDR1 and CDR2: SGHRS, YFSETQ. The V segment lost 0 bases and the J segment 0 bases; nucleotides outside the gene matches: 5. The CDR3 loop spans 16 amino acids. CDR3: CASSLEVSGASYEQYF. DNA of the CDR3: TGCGCCAGCAGCTTGGAGGTTAGCGGGGCCTCCTACGAGCAGTACTTC. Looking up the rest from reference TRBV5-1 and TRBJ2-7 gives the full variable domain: KAGVTQTPRYLIKTRGQQVTLSCSPISGHRSVSWYQQTPGQGLQFLFEYFSETQRNKGNFPGRFSGRQFSNSRSEMNVSTLELGDSALYLCASSLEVSGASYEQYFGPGTRLTVT.

This chain's CDR3 is CASSLGAGVNYGYTF. The CDR3 DNA sequence: TGTGCCAGCAGCTTGGGAGCAGGGGTTAACTATGGCTACACCTTC. V is TRBV5-5 and J is TRBJ1-2, with a possible D match to TRBD1 (6 bases). The CDR3 loop spans 15 amino acids. Germline V lookup: CDR1 SGHKS, CDR2 YYEKEE (reference sequence). V lost 0 bases, J lost 1 base, and 10 bases lay in between. Together with reference TRBV5-5 and TRBJ1-2, the CDR3 gives the full variable domain: DAGVTQSPTHLIKTRGQQVTLRCSPISGHKSVSWYQQVLGQGPQFIFQYYEKEERGRGNFPDRFSARQFPNYSSELNVNALLLGDSALYLCASSLGAGVNYGYTFGSGTRLTVV.

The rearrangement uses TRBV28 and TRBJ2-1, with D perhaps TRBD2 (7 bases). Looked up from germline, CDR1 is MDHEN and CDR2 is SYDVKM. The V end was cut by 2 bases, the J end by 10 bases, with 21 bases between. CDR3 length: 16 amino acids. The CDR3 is CASSLGGTIGGEEQFF. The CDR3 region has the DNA TGTGCCAGCAGTTTAGGCGGGACCATAGGGGGGGAGGAGCAGTTCTTC.

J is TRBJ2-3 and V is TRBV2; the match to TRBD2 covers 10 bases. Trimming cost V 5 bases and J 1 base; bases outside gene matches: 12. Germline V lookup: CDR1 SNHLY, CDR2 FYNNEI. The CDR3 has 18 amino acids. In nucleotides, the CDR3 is TGTGCCAGCAGTAAAAGAGCCCCTGGGACTAGCGGCACAGATACGCAGTATTTT. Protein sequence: CASSKRAPGTSGTDTQYF.

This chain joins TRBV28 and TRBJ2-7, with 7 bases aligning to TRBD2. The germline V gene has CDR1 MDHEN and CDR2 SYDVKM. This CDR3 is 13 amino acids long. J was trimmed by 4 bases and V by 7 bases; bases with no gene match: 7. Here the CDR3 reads CASIPGGGYEQYF. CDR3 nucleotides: TGTGCCAGCATCCCTGGGGGAGGGTACGAGCAGTACTTC.